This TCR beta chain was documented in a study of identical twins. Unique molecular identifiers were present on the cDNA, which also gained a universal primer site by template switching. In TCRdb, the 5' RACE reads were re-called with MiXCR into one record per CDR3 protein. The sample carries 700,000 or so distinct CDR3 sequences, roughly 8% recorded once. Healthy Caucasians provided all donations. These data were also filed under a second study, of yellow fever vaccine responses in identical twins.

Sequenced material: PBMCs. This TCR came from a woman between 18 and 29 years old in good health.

The CDR3 loop is CASSIKGSSYNEQFF. As DNA, the CDR3 is TGTGCCAGTAGTATCAAGGGGAGTTCCTACAATGAGCAGTTCTTC. The genes are TRBV19 and TRBJ2-1; D may match TRBD1 or TRBD2 (5 bases each). Germline CDR1 LNHDA, CDR2 SQIVND (reference sequence). Trimming took off 3 bases at V and 1 base at J, with 10 bases between the two ends. The CDR3 is 15 residues long.